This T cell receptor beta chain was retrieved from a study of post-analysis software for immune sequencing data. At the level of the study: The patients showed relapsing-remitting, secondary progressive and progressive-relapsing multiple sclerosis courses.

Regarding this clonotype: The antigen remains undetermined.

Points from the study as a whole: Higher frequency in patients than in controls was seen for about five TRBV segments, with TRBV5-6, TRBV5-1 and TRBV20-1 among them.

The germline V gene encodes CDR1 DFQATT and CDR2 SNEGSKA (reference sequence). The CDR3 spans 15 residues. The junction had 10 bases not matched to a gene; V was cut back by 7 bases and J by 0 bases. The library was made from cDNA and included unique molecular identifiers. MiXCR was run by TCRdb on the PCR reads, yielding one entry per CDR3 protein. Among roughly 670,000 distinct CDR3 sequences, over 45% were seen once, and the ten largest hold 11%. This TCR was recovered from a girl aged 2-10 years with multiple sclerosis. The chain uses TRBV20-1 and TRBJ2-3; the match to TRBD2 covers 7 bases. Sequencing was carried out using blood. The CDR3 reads CSVGLAETSTDTQYF. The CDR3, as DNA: TGCAGTGTTGGTCTAGCGGAGACCAGCACAGATACGCAGTATTTT.